This paragraph reports one TCR beta chain. The antigen remains undetermined. This specimen belongs to a study of T cells and Merkel cell carcinoma outcomes. Overall study results and limits: Merkel cell carcinoma outcomes were reportedly predicted by repertoire and T-cell density.

This table comes from immunoSEQ multiplex PCR, and its TCRdb copy is limited to in-frame clones, with some not included. Among roughly 14,000 clones listed, 87% were seen once. There are 15 residues in the CDR3. V was pared by 1 base and J by 3 bases, with 4 bases of the junction left unmatched. Germline lookup yields CDR1 MNHEY and CDR2 SVGAGI. The rearrangement links TRBV6-5 to TRBJ2-7; 9 bases line up with TRBD1. The source of this sequence is a human donor with Merkel cell carcinoma. Sequencing was performed on tumor tissue from Merkel cell carcinoma. The CDR3 is CASSYWTGEGYEQYF. The CDR3 nucleotides are TGTGCCAGCAGTTACTGGACAGGGGAAGGCTACGAGCAGTACTTC.